The sequence of this T cell receptor beta chain was determined in a study of shared clonotypes between healthy human individuals. Broader study findings: It was the non-shared clonotypes that had lower generation probabilities than clonotypes shared by all four donors.

Each PCR replicate from the sorted subsets contained roughly 210 ng DNA, which is around 30,000 T cell genomes. Generated by immunoSEQ multiplex PCR, the TCRdb table keeps only in-frame clones and is missing some. The sample records approximately 720,000 clones, about two thirds being singletons. CD4+ cells yielded CD45RA+ naive and CD45RA-negative memory subsets. Germline assignment: CDR1 SGHRS and CDR2 YFSETQ. The CDR3 is 15 amino acids. Trimming stripped 0 bases from V and 7 bases from J, with 17 bases between. A remark on this clone: The antigen is undetermined.

The sequence came from a woman under 40 in good health. Material for sequencing was memory CD4+ T cells sorted from blood. Described subset: CD45RA-negative fraction. This rearrangement joins TRBV5-1 to TRBJ2-7; no clear D gene. CDR3 region: CASSLAEGKAREQYF. The DNA of the CDR3 is TGCGCCAGCAGCTTGGCCGAAGGTAAGGCGAGGGAGCAGTACTTC.